This T cell receptor (beta chain) was captured by sequencing in a study of shared clonotypes between healthy human individuals. Regarding this clone: Given a much more abundant clone one base away, this may be a read error.

The assay was immunoSEQ multiplex PCR, and TCRdb's table has in-frame clones only and misses some. The table includes around 330,000 clones, around 72% detected once. Trimming shortened V by 6 bases and J by 4 bases, and 8 bases separated the two germline ends. Germline V CDR1 and CDR2: SEHNR, FQNEAQ (reference sequence). This CDR3 is 12 amino acids long. The receptor's source is a man under 40 in good health. Sequencing input: memory CD4+ T cells sorted from blood. This sample's subset: CD45RA-negative fraction. The chain employs TRBV7-9 and TRBJ2-3, with a possible D match to TRBD1 (5 bases). This CDR3 reads CASRVGADTQYF. The CDR3 coding sequence is TGTGCCAGCAGGGTAGGGGCAGATACGCAGTATTTT.